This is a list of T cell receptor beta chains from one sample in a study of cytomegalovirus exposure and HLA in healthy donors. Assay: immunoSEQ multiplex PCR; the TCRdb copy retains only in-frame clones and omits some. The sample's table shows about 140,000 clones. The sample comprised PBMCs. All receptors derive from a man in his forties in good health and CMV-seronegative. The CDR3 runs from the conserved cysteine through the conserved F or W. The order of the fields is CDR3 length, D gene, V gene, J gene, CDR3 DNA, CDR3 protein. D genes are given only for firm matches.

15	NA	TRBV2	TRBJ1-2	TGTGCCAGCAGTGAATGGGCCACAACTAACTATGGCTACACCTTC	CASSEWATTNYGYTF
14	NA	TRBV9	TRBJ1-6	TGTGCCAGCAGCTCCGGGGGGAATAATTCACCCCTCCACTTT	CASSSGGNNSPLHF
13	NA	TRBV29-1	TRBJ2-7	TGCAGCGCATCATGGCAGGGCGCGGACGAGCAGTACTTC	CSASWQGADEQYF
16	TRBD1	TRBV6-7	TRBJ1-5	TGTGCCAGCAGTTTCCCGGCAGGGGGCAGCAATCAGCCCCAGCATTTT	CASSFPAGGSNQPQHF
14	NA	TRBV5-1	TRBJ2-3	TGCGCCAGCTCGATTACTGACTTCACAGATACGCAGTATTTT	CASSITDFTDTQYF
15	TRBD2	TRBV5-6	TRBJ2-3	TGTGCCAGCAGCCCCAGACTAGCGGCTCTAGATACGCAGTATTTT	CASSPRLAALDTQYF
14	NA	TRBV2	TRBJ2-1	TGTGCCAGCAGGAGAAACAGGGATCAAGATGAGCAGTTCTTC	CASRRNRDQDEQFF
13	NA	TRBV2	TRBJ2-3	TGTGCCAGCAGTGACGGGTTAACAGATACGCAGTATTTT	CASSDGLTDTQYF
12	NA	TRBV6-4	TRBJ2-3	TGTGCCACCCGGGGGTCCACAGATACGCAGTATTTT	CATRGSTDTQYF
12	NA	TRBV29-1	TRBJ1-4	TGCAGTACCCAGGAGGGTAATGAAAAACTGTTTTTT	CSTQEGNEKLFF
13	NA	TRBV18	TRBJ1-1	TGTGCCAGCTCACTTTCAGAAGACTTTGAAGCTTTCTTT	CASSLSEDFEAFF
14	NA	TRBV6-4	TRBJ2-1	TGTGCCAGCAGTGTGGAGGGGTCCTACAATGAGCAGTTCTTC	CASSVEGSYNEQFF
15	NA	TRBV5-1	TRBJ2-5	TGCGCCAGCAGCCCATCGGGAACCACTCAAGAGACCCAGTACTTC	CASSPSGTTQETQYF
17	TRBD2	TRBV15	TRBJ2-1	TGTGCCACCAGCCCCCGGACTAGCGGGGGGCCCTACAATGAGCAGTTCTTC	CATSPRTSGGPYNEQFF
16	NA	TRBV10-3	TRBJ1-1	TGTGCCATCAGTGAGTTCCGACAGGTGGTAAACACTGAAGCTTTCTTT	CAISEFRQVVNTEAFF
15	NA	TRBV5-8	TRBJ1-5	TGTGCCAGCAGCGACGGGTTCGGGGGCAATCAGCCCCAGCATTTT	CASSDGFGGNQPQHF
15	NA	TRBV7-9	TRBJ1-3	TGTGCCAGCAGCTTAGAGGGGGTCTCTGGAAACACCATATATTTT	CASSLEGVSGNTIYF
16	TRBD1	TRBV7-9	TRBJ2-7	TGTGCCAGCAGCTCGACTGGGTCAGGGGGTGTTTACGAGCAGTACTTC	CASSSTGSGGVYEQYF
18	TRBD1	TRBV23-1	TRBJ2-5	TGCGCCAGCAATCGTCTAACCGAATGGGGACAGGGAAAAGAGACCCAGTACTTC	CASNRLTEWGQGKETQYF
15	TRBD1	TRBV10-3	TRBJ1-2	TGTGCCACCCACAGGGACAGGGACCTCAACTATGGCTACACCTTC	CATHRDRDLNYGYTF
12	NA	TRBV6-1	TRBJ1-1	TGTGCCAGCAGTGATAGGAGGGCTGAAGCTTTCTTT	CASSDRRAEAFF
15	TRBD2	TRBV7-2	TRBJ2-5	TGTGCCAGCAGCAAACGGAACGGGGGGGTTGAGACCCAGTACTTC	CASSKRNGGVETQYF
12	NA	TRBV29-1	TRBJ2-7	TGCAGCGTTGATCCGCCTGACTCCGAGCAGTACTTC	CSVDPPDSEQYF
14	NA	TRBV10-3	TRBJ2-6	TGTGCCATCAGTGGACAGTCTGGGGCCAACGTCCTGACTTTC	CAISGQSGANVLTF
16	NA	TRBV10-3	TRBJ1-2	TGTGCCATCAGTGAATCAGACAGCAAGGGAAACTATGGCTACACCTTC	CAISESDSKGNYGYTF
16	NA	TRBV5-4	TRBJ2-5	TGTGCCAGCAGCCTAAATCAGGGATATGTGGGAGAGACCCAGTACTTC	CASSLNQGYVGETQYF
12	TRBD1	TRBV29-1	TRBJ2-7	TGCAGCGCCGGGGACAGCTCCTACGAGCAGTACTTC	CSAGDSSYEQYF
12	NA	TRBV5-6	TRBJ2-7	TGTGCCAGCAGCTCACGGGGCTACGAGCAGTACTTC	CASSSRGYEQYF
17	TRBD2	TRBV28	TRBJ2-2	TGTGCCAGCAGTTTACCCCTAGCGGGGGGGCGAACCGGGGAGCTGTTTTTT	CASSLPLAGGRTGELFF
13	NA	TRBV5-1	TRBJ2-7	TGCGCCAGCAGCTTGCGGGGTGCCTACGAGCAGTACTTC	CASSLRGAYEQYF
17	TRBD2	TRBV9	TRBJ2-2	TGTGCCAGCAGCGTAGCCGCCCTGACTAGCGGCACCGGGGAGCTGTTTTTT	CASSVAALTSGTGELFF
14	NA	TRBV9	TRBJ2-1	TGTGCCAGCAGCGAGACTAGGGTGAACAATGAGCAGTTCTTC	CASSETRVNNEQFF
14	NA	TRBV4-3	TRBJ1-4	TGCGCCAGCAGCCCTCGGGAGGGCTTTGAAAAACTGTTTTTT	CASSPREGFEKLFF
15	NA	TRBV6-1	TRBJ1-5	TGTGCCAGCAGTGATAGACAAAATAGCAATCAGCCCCAGCATTTT	CASSDRQNSNQPQHF